The 6 T cell receptor beta chains presented below share a single source sample, sequenced in a study of vaccination effects on CD4 cells after COVID-19. The method was immunoSEQ multiplex PCR; TCRdb's version includes in-frame clones alone and lacks a portion of them. The table records tens of thousands of clones, roughly 80% of them present only once. ViraFEST assay sequencing came after antigen-specific CD4+ T cells were expanded with viral peptide pools. Having been cultured for around ten days, the cells underwent CD4+ T cell isolation. Antigens for these TCRs are unknown. Sequenced here: CD4+ T cells from PBMCs cultured with HCoV-229E spike peptides, sampled before COVID-19 vaccination. These receptors came from a human donor who received a COVID-19 vaccine.

The genes are TRBV6-5 and TRBJ2-7, with unresolved D. The germline V and J ends were trimmed by 7 bases and 0 bases, with 16 bases remaining between them. Per germline, CDR1 MNHEY and CDR2 SVGAGI. The CDR3 consists of 15 residues. Here the CDR3 DNA reads TGTGCCAGCACCTCAACGCGACCCTTCTCCTACGAGCAGTACGTC. This translates into CASTSTRPFSYEQYV.

This clone was detected once. J is TRBJ2-1 and V is TRBV4-3; 8 positions match TRBD2. Looked up from germline, CDR1 is LGHNA and CDR2 is YSLEER. With 4 bases clipped from V and 8 bases from J, the junction kept 7 bases outside the gene matches. CDR3 length equals 14 residues. The CDR3 loop is CASSLDSGVDEQFF. Written as DNA, the CDR3 is TGCGCCAGCAGCCTGGATAGCGGGGTGGATGAGCAGTTCTTC.

V usage is TRBV6-1 and J usage is TRBJ2-3; TRBD1 or TRBD2 may be the D gene (5 bases each). Germline lookup yields CDR1 MNHNS and CDR2 SASEGT. The length of the CDR3 is 13 residues. V lost 3 bases, J lost 3 bases, and 7 bases lay in between. Here the CDR3 reads CASSDRETDTQYF. The DNA for the CDR3 is TGTGCCAGCAGTGACAGGGAGACAGATACGCAGTATTTT.

This clone was counted only a few times. This rearrangement joins TRBV15 to TRBJ2-2; unclear D gene. The germline CDR1 and CDR2 sequences are LNHNV and YYDKDF (reference sequence). The V end lost 4 bases, the J end lost 5 bases, and 14 bases lay between the germline ends. The CDR3 is 15 amino acids. The CDR3 DNA is TGTGCCACCAGCACGAGTCAGTACTTAACCGGGGAGCTGTTTTTT. Its protein is CATSTSQYLTGELFF.

V and J are TRBV2 and TRBJ2-5, with D possibly TRBD2 on 5 matching bases. The germline V gene encodes CDR1 SNHLY and CDR2 FYNNEI. CDR3 length equals 12 residues. V was shortened by 8 bases and J by 5 bases, with 12 bases between the two germline ends. The CDR3 region is CASLEGGETQYF. The CDR3 nucleotides are TGTGCCAGCCTTGAGGGCGGTGAGACCCAGTACTTC.

The chain carries TRBV7-2 and TRBJ1-1; D is unresolved. The CDR3 is 14 amino acids. CDR1 SGHTA and CDR2 FQGNSA come from the germline V gene. V was cut by 4 bases and J by 4 bases, with 13 bases left in between. The CDR3, as DNA: TGTGCCAGCAGCTCTCCCGGGGTAGGCACTGAAGCTTTCTTT. It yields the protein CASSSPGVGTEAFF. Full variable domain (remainder filled in from reference TRBV7-2 and TRBJ1-1): GAGVSQSPSNKVTEKGKDVELRCDPISGHTALYWYRQSLGQGLEFLIYFQGNSAPDKSGLPSDRFSAERTGGSVSTLTIQRTQQEDSAVYLCASSSPGVGTEAFFGQGTRLTVV.